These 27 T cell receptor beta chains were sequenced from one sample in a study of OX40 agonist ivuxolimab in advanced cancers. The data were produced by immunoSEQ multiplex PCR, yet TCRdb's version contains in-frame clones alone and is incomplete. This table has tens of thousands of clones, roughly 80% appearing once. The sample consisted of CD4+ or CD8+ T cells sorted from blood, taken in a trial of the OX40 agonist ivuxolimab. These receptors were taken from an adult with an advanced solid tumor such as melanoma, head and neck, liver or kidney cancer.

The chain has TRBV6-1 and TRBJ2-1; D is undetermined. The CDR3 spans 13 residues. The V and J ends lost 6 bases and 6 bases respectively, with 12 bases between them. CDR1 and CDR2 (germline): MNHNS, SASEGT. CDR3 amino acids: CASRVTVVNEQFF. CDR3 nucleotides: TGTGCCAGCAGGGTAACAGTAGTCAATGAGCAGTTCTTC.

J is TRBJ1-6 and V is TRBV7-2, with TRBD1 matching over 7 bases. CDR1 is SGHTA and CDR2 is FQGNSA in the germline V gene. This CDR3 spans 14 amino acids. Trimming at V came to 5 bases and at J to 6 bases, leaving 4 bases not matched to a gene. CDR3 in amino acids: CASSRGQINSPLHF. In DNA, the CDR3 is TGTGCCAGCAGCCGGGGACAGATTAATTCACCCCTCCACTTT.

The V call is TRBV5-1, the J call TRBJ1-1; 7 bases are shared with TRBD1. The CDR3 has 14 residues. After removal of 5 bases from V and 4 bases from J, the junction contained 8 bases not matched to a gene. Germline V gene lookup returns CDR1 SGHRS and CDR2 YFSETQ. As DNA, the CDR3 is TGCGCCAGCAGAAAACAGGGACAGAGCACTGAAGCTTTCTTT. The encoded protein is CASRKQGQSTEAFF.

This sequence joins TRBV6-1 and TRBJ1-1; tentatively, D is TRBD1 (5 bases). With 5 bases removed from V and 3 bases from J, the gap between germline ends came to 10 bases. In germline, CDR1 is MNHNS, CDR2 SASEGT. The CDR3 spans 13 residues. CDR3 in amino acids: CASSRQLYTEAFF. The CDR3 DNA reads TGTGCCAGCAGTCGACAGCTTTACACTGAAGCTTTCTTT.

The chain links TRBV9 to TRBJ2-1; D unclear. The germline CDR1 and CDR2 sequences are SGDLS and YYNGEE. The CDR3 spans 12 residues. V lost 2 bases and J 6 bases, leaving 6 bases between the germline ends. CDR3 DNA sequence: TGTGCCAGCAGCGTCCAGGTCAATGAGCAGTTCTTC. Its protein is CASSVQVNEQFF.

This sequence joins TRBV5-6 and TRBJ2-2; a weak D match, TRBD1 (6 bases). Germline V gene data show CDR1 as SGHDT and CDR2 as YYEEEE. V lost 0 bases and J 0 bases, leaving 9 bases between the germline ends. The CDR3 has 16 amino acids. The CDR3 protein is CASSLAGDPNTGELFF. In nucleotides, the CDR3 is TGTGCCAGCAGCTTGGCAGGGGACCCGAACACCGGGGAGCTGTTTTTT.

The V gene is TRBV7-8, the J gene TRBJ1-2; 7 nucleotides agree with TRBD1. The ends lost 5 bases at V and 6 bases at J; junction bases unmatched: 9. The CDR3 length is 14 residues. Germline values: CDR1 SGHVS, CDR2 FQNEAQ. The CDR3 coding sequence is TGTGCCAGCAGCAAAAACAGGGGCCGGGATGGCTACACCTTC. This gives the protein CASSKNRGRDGYTF.

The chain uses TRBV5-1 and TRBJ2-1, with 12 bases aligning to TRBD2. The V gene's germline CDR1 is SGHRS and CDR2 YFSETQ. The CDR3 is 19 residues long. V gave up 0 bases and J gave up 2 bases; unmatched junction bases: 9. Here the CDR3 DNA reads TGCGCCAGCAGCTTGGCCTTTAGGACTAGCGGGGACCCCTACAATGAGCAGTTCTTC. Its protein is CASSLAFRTSGDPYNEQFF.

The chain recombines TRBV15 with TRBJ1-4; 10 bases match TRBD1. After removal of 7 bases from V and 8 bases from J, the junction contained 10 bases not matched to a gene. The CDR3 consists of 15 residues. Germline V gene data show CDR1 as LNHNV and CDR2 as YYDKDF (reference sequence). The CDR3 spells CATTIGTGALEKLFF. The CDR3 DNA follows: TGTGCCACCACAATCGGGACAGGGGCCCTCGAAAAACTGTTTTTT. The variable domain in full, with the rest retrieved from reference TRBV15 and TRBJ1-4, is DAMVIQNPRYQVTQFGKPVTLSCSQTLNHNVMYWYQQKSSQAPKLLFHYYDKDFNNEADTPDNFQSRRPNTSFCFLDIRSPGLGDTAMYLCATTIGTGALEKLFFGSGTQLSVL.

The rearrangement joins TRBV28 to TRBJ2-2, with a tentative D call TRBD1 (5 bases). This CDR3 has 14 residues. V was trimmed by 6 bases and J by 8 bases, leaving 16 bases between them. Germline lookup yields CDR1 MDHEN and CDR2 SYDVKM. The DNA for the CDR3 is TGTGCCAGCAGACGGCAGGGTGGGTTTGGGGAGCTGTTTTTT. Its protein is CASRRQGGFGELFF. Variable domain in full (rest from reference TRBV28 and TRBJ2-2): DVKVTQSSRYLVKRTGEKVFLECVQDMDHENMFWYRQDPGLGLRLIYFSYDVKMKEKGDIPEGYSVSREKKERFSLILESASTNQTSMYLCASRRQGGFGELFFGEGSRLTVL.

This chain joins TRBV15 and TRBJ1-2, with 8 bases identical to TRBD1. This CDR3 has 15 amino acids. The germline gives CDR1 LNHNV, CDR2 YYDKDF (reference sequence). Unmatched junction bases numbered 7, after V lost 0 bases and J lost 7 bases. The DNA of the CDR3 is TGTGCCACCAGCAGAGAAGGACAGGGACTAACTGGCTACACCTTC. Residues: CATSREGQGLTGYTF.

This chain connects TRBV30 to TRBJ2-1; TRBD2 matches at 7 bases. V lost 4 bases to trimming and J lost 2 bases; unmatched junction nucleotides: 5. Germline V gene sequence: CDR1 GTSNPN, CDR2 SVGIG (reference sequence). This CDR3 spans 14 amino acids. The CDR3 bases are TGTGCCTGGAATGGGGGAGGGCCCTACAATGAGCAGTTCTTC. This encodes CAWNGGGPYNEQFF. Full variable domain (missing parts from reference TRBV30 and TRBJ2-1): SQTIHQWPATLVQPVGSPLSLECTVEGTSNPNLYWYRQAAGRGLQLLFYSVGIGQISSEVPQNLSASRPQDRQFILSSKKLLLSDSGFYLCAWNGGGPYNEQFFGPGTRLTVL.

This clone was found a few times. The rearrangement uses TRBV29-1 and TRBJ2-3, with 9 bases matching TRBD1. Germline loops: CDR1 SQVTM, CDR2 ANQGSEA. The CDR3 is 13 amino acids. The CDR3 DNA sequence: TGCAGTACTCCGGGACAGGGTGCAGATACGCAGTATTTT. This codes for CSTPGQGADTQYF.

CDR3 DNA sequence: TGTGCCAGCTCACCTATAAGGGGGCGCTATGGCTACACCTTC. This gives the protein CASSPIRGRYGYTF. This chain connects TRBV18 to TRBJ1-2; the match to TRBD1 covers 7 bases. CDR1 and CDR2 (germline): KGHSH, LQKENI. This CDR3 is 14 amino acids long. After removal of 3 bases from V and 4 bases from J, the junction contained 5 bases not matched to a gene.

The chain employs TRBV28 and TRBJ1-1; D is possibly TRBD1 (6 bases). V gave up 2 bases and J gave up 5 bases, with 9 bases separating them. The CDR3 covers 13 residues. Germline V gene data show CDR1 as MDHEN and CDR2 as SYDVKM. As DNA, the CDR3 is TGTGCCAGCAGTTTAAACAGGGTGACTGAAGCTTTCTTT. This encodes CASSLNRVTEAFF.

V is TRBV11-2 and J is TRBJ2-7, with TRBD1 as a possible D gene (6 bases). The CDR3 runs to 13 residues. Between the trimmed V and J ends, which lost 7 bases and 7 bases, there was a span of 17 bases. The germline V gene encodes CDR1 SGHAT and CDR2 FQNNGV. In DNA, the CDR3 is TGTGCCAGCACAAGACAGGTTTTTGGGGAGCAGTACTTC. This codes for CASTRQVFGEQYF.

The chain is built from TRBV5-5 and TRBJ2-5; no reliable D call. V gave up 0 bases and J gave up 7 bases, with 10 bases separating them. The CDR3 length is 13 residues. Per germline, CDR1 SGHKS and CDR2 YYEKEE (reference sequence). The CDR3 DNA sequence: TGTGCCAGCAGCTTGGTGGCCTATGTGACCCAGTACTTC. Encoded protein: CASSLVAYVTQYF.

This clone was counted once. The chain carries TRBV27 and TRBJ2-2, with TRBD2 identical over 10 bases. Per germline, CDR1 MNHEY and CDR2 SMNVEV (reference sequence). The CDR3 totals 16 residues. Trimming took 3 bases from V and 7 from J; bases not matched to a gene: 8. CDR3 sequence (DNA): TGTGCCAGCAGTTTGAGGCTAGCGGGGGCGGTCGGGGAGCTGTTTTTT. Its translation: CASSLRLAGAVGELFF.

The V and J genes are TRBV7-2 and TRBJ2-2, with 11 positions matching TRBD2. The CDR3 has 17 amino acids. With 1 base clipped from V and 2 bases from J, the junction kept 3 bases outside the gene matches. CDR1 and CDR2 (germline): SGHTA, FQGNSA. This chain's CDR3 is CASSLGLAGGNTGELFF. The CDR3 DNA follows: TGTGCCAGCAGCTTAGGGCTAGCGGGAGGTAACACCGGGGAGCTGTTTTTT.

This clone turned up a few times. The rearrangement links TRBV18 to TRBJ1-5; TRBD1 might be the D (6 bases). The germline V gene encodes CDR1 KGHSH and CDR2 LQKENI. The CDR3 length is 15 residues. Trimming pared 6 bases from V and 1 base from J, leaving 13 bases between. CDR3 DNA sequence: TGTGCCAGCTCCCTAACAGGGACCAGCAATCAGCCCCAGCATTTT. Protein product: CASSLTGTSNQPQHF.

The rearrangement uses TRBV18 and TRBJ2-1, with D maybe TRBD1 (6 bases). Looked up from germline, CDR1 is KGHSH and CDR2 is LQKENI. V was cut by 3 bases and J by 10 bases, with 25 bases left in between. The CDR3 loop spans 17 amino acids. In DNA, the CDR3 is TGTGCCAGCTCACCGGCCGTTTTGGGGGCCACCCTAGGAGAGCAGTTCTTC. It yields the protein CASSPAVLGATLGEQFF.

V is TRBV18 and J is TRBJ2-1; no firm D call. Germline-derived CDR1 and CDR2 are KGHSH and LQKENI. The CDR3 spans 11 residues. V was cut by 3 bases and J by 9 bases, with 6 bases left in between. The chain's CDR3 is CASSPEVEQFF. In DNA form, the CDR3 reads TGTGCCAGCTCACCCGAAGTTGAGCAGTTCTTC.

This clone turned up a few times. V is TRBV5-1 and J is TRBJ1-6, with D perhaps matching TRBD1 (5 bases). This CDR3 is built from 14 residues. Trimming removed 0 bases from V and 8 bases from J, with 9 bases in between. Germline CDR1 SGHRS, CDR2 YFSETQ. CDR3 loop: CASSLAGGDSPLHF. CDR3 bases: TGCGCCAGCAGCTTGGCTGGGGGGGATTCACCCCTCCACTTT.

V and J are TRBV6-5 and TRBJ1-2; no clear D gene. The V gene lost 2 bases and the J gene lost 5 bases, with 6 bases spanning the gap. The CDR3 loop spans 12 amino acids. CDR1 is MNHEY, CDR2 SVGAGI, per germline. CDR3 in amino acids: CASSYGRYGYTF. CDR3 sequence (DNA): TGTGCCAGCAGTTACGGCAGATATGGCTACACCTTC.

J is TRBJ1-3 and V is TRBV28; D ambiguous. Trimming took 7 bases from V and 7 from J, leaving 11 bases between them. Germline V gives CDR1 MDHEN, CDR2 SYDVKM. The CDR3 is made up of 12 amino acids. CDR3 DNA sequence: TGTGCCAGCACCCCCCACGGTAACACCATATATTTT. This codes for CASTPHGNTIYF.

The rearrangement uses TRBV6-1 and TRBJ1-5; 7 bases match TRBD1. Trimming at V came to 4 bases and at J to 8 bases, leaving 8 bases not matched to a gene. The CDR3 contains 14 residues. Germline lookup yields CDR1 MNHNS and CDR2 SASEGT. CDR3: CASSVQGRFEPQHF. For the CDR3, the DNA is TGTGCCAGCAGTGTACAGGGGAGATTCGAGCCCCAGCATTTT.

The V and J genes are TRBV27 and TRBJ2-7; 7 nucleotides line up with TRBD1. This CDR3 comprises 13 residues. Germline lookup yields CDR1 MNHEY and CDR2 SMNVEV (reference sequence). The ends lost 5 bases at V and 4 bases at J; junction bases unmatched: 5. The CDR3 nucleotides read TGTGCCAGCAGTCTCGAGACAGGGTACGAGCAGTACTTC. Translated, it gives CASSLETGYEQYF.